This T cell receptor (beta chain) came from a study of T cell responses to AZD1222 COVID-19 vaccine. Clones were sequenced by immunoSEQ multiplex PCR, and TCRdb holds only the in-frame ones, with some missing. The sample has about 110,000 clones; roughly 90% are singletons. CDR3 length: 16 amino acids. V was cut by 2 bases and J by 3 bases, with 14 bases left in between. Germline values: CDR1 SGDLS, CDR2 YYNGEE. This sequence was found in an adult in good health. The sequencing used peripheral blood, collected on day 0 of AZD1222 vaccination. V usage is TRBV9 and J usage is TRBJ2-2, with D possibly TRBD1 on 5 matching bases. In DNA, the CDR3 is TGTGCCAGCAGCGTTCTTCGACAGCTGGACACCGGGGAGCTGTTTTTT. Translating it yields CASSVLRQLDTGELFF.